One and the same sample provided the 20 T cell receptor beta chains below, sequenced in a study of blood T cell repertoires in COVID-19. Sequencing used immunoSEQ multiplex PCR; TCRdb keeps in-frame clones, though not all of them. The top ten hold 8% to 10% of the sample, which has about 72,000 clones, 90% seen once. Sequenced sample: peripheral blood. These receptors all stem from a human donor in a cohort sampled during active COVID-19.

The rearrangement links TRBV7-8 to TRBJ2-1; TRBD2 matches at 9 bases. Germline CDR1 reads SGHVS; CDR2 reads FQNEAQ. This CDR3 is 17 amino acids long. V dropped 3 bases and J dropped 0; count of bases not matched to a gene: 6. The CDR3 region is CASSFSLAGYSYNEQFF. CDR3 coding DNA: TGTGCCAGCAGCTTTTCCCTAGCGGGATACTCCTACAATGAGCAGTTCTTC.

The rearrangement links TRBV5-4 to TRBJ2-3; D may be TRBD1 (5 bases). V lost 3 bases and J lost 3, with 14 bases in between. Germline CDR1 is SGHNT and CDR2 is YYREEE (reference sequence). The CDR3 runs to 15 residues. CDR3 protein: CASSSKTASTDTQYF. In DNA form, the CDR3 reads TGTGCCAGCAGCTCGAAGACAGCTTCTACAGATACGCAGTATTTT. The full variable domain, rest sourced from reference TRBV5-4 and TRBJ2-3, is ETGVTQSPTHLIKTRGQQVTLRCSSQSGHNTVSWYQQALGQGPQFIFQYYREEENGRGNFPPRFSGLQFPNYSSELNVNALELDDSALYLCASSSKTASTDTQYFGPGTRLTVL.

This rearrangement joins TRBV19 to TRBJ2-1; 7 bases are shared with TRBD2. The V and J ends lost 1 base and 10 bases, in that order; junction bases with no gene match: 13. The CDR3 runs 16 residues. The germline gives CDR1 LNHDA, CDR2 SQIVND (reference sequence). For the CDR3, the DNA is TGTGCCAGTAGTATAGGAAGACTAGCCGGCCCGGGGGAGCAGTTCTTC. Its translation: CASSIGRLAGPGEQFF.

The gene calls are TRBV11-2 and TRBJ2-7; TRBD2 matches 13 bases. With 3 bases clipped from V and 4 bases from J, the junction kept 0 bases outside the gene matches. This CDR3 is 14 amino acids long. Germline V gene data show CDR1 as SGHAT and CDR2 as FQNNGV. CDR3 region: CASSLTSGRYEQYF. The CDR3 coding sequence is TGTGCCAGCAGCTTGACTAGCGGGAGGTACGAGCAGTACTTC. Together with reference TRBV11-2 and TRBJ2-7, the CDR3 gives the full variable domain: EAGVAQSPRYKIIEKRQSVAFWCNPISGHATLYWYQQILGQGPKLLIQFQNNGVVDDSQLPKDRFSAERLKGVDSTLKIQPAKLEDSAVYLCASSLTSGRYEQYFGPGTRLTVT.

This clone was recorded once. The genes are TRBV5-8 and TRBJ1-6; D gene uncertain. This CDR3 comprises 16 residues. The germline V gene has CDR1 SGHTS and CDR2 YDEGEE. Trimming took 0 bases from V and 0 from J, leaving 7 bases between them. The CDR3 nucleotides read TGTGCCAGCAGCTTGGGCAAGAGCTCCTATAATTCACCCCTCCACTTT. Its protein is CASSLGKSSYNSPLHF.

V usage is TRBV4-2 and J usage is TRBJ2-3; no firm D call. The CDR3 consists of 13 residues. In germline, CDR1 is LGHNA, CDR2 YNFKEQ. V lost 1 base, J lost 5 bases, and 7 bases lay in between. Here the CDR3 reads CASSQGLKDTQYF. For the CDR3, the DNA is TGTGCCAGCAGCCAAGGTTTAAAAGATACGCAGTATTTT.

The rearrangement links TRBV12-3 or TRBV12-4 to TRBJ2-2; 7 bases align to TRBD1. The CDR3 has 13 amino acids. Germline trimming cut 8 bases from V and 3 bases from J; bases unmatched to any gene: 3. CDR3 in DNA: TGTGCCAGCCGACAGGGTTACACCGGGGAGCTGTTTTTT. Translating gives CASRQGYTGELFF.

The chain employs TRBV4-2 and TRBJ2-7; 9 nucleotides match TRBD2. The CDR3 loop spans 17 amino acids. V shed 8 bases, J shed 5 bases, and the junction held 19 bases outside the gene matches. Germline V gene data show CDR1 as LGHNA and CDR2 as YNFKEQ. The CDR3 loop is CASAERERVAGVNEQYF. The CDR3 DNA is TGTGCCAGCGCAGAGAGGGAGAGGGTAGCGGGAGTCAACGAGCAGTACTTC.

The chain links TRBV6-5 to TRBJ2-7; weak D call: TRBD1 (6 bases). This CDR3 spans 14 amino acids. V lost 6 bases to trimming and J lost 2 bases, with 14 bases between them. Germline CDR1 is MNHEY and CDR2 is SVGAGI. Here the CDR3 reads CASRPNDRPYEQYF. DNA of the CDR3: TGTGCCAGCAGGCCGAATGACAGGCCCTACGAGCAGTACTTC.

The genes are TRBV24-1 and TRBJ2-1; D is possibly TRBD1 (5 bases). The CDR3 runs to 16 residues. V lost 1 base, J lost 2 bases, and 11 bases lay in between. Per germline, CDR1 KGHDR and CDR2 SFDVKD. Here the CDR3 reads CATSDFGPGTYNEQFF. The CDR3 coding sequence is TGTGCCACCAGTGATTTTGGTCCAGGGACCTACAATGAGCAGTTCTTC.

The chain uses TRBV10-3 and TRBJ2-3, with TRBD1 identical over 8 bases. CDR1 and CDR2 (germline): ENHRY, SYGVKD. The CDR3 sequence is 14 residues long. The J segment lost 0 bases and the V segment lost 6 bases, leaving 2 bases of the junction unmatched. CDR3 protein: CAISGTGSTDTQYF. The CDR3 DNA is TGTGCCATCAGCGGGACAGGAAGCACAGATACGCAGTATTTT.

The chain's CDR3 is CASSMMGQREGSGANVLTF. The CDR3 nucleotides are TGTGCCAGTAGTATGATGGGTCAGCGGGAGGGTTCTGGGGCCAACGTCCTGACTTTC. The rearrangement uses TRBV19 and TRBJ2-6; 10 bases are shared with TRBD2. Germline trimming cut 3 bases from V and 1 base from J; bases unmatched to any gene: 9. This CDR3 is built from 19 residues. Germline V gene sequence: CDR1 LNHDA, CDR2 SQIVND (reference sequence).

This sequence joins TRBV18 and TRBJ2-7; TRBD1 might be the D (6 bases). The CDR3 totals 16 residues. Trimming took 4 bases from V and 7 from J, leaving 23 bases between them. The germline V gene has CDR1 KGHSH and CDR2 LQKENI. The CDR3: CASSQTFPGHEAEQYF. CDR3 nucleotides: TGTGCCAGCTCACAAACTTTCCCGGGACATGAGGCGGAGCAGTACTTC.

This chain connects TRBV6-5 to TRBJ1-1, with 9 nucleotides matching TRBD1. V was pared by 6 bases and J by 5 bases, with 10 bases of the junction left unmatched. The CDR3 has 15 amino acids. CDR1 is MNHEY and CDR2 is SVGAGI in the germline V gene. The CDR3 loop reads CASRGRQGGITEAFF. The CDR3 DNA sequence: TGTGCCAGCAGGGGCAGACAGGGGGGTATTACTGAAGCTTTCTTT.

The chain recombines TRBV2 with TRBJ2-5; 8 bases are shared with TRBD1. The CDR3 covers 13 residues. V shed 8 bases and J 2 bases; nucleotides not matched to a gene: 4. Germline V gene data show CDR1 as SNHLY and CDR2 as FYNNEI. The chain's CDR3 is CASYTGGQETQYF. DNA of the CDR3: TGTGCCAGCTATACAGGGGGTCAAGAGACCCAGTACTTC.

This clone appeared a few times. The chain uses TRBV6-1 and TRBJ2-6; the D gene is possibly TRBD2 (6 bases). This CDR3 is built from 15 residues. The germline V gene has CDR1 MNHNS and CDR2 SASEGT. The ends were cut back, 3 bases at V and 0 bases at J, with 6 bases in the middle. The CDR3 DNA reads TGTGCCAGCAGTGAGGGAGGCTCTGGGGCCAACGTCCTGACTTTC. It codes for CASSEGGSGANVLTF.

The chain uses TRBV5-4 and TRBJ2-3, with 12 bases fitting TRBD2. CDR3 length: 15 amino acids. Unmatched junction bases numbered 7, after V lost 3 bases and J lost 8 bases. CDR1 and CDR2 from the germline V gene are SGHNT and YYREEE (reference sequence). The chain's CDR3 is CASSSTSGSVGTQYF. CDR3 DNA sequence: TGTGCCAGCAGCTCGACTAGCGGGAGTGTTGGTACGCAGTATTTT.

This clone was counted once. V and J are TRBV7-2 and TRBJ2-7; 12 positions match TRBD2. The V segment lost 5 bases and the J segment 2 bases; nucleotides outside the gene matches: 4. Germline values: CDR1 SGHTA, CDR2 FQGNSA. CDR3 length: 15 residues. This CDR3 is CASSATSGSTYEQYF. CDR3 bases: TGTGCCAGCAGCGCGACTAGCGGGAGTACCTACGAGCAGTACTTC.

This sequence joins TRBV24-1 and TRBJ1-6; 9 bases map to TRBD1. The trim removed 3 bases at V and 7 bases at J, leaving 3 bases unmatched. CDR3 length: 15 amino acids. The germline CDR1 and CDR2 sequences are KGHDR and SFDVKD. The CDR3 sequence is CATSDATGGNSPLHF. The CDR3 nucleotides read TGTGCCACCAGTGATGCGACAGGGGGAAATTCACCCCTCCACTTT.

The chain uses TRBV5-4 and TRBJ2-7; maybe TRBD1 (6 bases). Germline V CDR1 and CDR2: SGHNT, YYREEE (reference sequence). There are 12 residues in the CDR3. V was cut by 4 bases and J by 4 bases, with 9 bases left in between. CDR3 loop: CASSVGQYEQYF. The CDR3 bases are TGTGCCAGCAGCGTAGGACAGTACGAGCAGTACTTC.